Presented here are 17 T cell receptor beta chains from one specimen sequenced in a study of spatial heterogeneity in lung cancer. Their antigens are not known. TCRdb fed the 5' RACE reads into MiXCR, producing one record per CDR3 protein. The sample lists 5,500 to 7,000 distinct CDR3 sequences; about a sixth were seen once. Documented time point: sample taken at primary tumor resection. Study-level findings and limits: For expanded intratumoral alpha and beta TCRs, counts tracked tumor mutation counts.

The specimen comprised lung tumor tissue, sampled at surgery. These receptors originate from a male donor with early-stage non-small cell lung cancer.

This clonotype appeared a few times. This chain joins TRBV4-1 and TRBJ2-7; tentatively, D is TRBD1 (6 bases). The CDR3 has 16 residues. Germline assignment: CDR1 MGHRA and CDR2 YSYEKL. Trimming left V 1 base short and J 0 bases short, with 13 bases between. In DNA form, the CDR3 reads TGCGCCAGCAGCCAAGTAAGCACAGGGAGCTCCTACGAGCAGTACTTC. It translates to CASSQVSTGSSYEQYF.

By share, this clonotype counts as medium-sized. The rearrangement links TRBV4-3 to TRBJ2-5; either TRBD1 or TRBD2 may supply D (5 bases each). Germline values: CDR1 LGHNA, CDR2 YSLEER. V was clipped by 0 bases and J by 4 bases, with 12 bases between them. This CDR3 region has 15 residues. CDR3 sequence: CASSQDRGRRETQYF. CDR3 DNA: TGCGCCAGCAGCCAAGATCGGGGACGGCGAGAGACCCAGTACTTC.

This clonotype rates as medium-sized. The chain couples TRBV6-6 to TRBJ1-2, with 8 bases lining up with TRBD1. Germline-derived CDR1 and CDR2 are MNHNY and SVGAGI (reference sequence). The CDR3 contains 15 residues. V trimming: 1 base; J trimming: 2 bases; junction bases outside the gene matches: 3. The CDR3 here is CASSYLQGANYGYTF. DNA of the CDR3: TGTGCCAGCAGTTACTTGCAGGGGGCGAACTATGGCTACACCTTC.

The chain couples TRBV28 to TRBJ2-7; D is uncertain. There are 13 residues in the CDR3. Per germline, CDR1 MDHEN and CDR2 SYDVKM. V lost 4 bases and J 4 bases, leaving 11 bases between the germline ends. The CDR3 loop reads CASSSGQNYEQYF. The DNA of the CDR3 is TGTGCCAGCAGTTCGGGTCAAAATTACGAGCAGTACTTC.

This clonotype rates as medium-sized (0.01 to 0.1%). This sequence joins TRBV28 and TRBJ2-7; D remains ambiguous. The CDR3 has 11 residues. Germline assignment: CDR1 MDHEN and CDR2 SYDVKM. V was shortened by 6 bases and J by 5 bases, with 8 bases between the two germline ends. CDR3 nucleotide sequence: TGTGCCAGCAGCCGATACGACGAGCAGTACTTC. It codes for CASSRYDEQYF.

This clonotype occurred a few times. V gene TRBV10-2 combines with J gene TRBJ2-6; D possibly corresponds to TRBD1 (6 bases). Germline-derived CDR1 and CDR2 are WSHSY and SAAADI. The CDR3 length is 14 residues. V lost 10 bases and J lost 1, with 11 bases in between. This CDR3 is CATHQGSGANVLTF. As DNA, the CDR3 is TGCGCCACACATCAGGGGTCTGGGGCCAACGTCCTGACTTTC.

The V call is TRBV14, the J call TRBJ2-7; no firm D call. Looked up from germline, CDR1 is SGHDN and CDR2 is FVKESK. CDR3 length: 12 residues. The V and J ends lost 2 bases and 5 bases respectively, with 7 bases between them. The CDR3 coding sequence is TGTGCCAGCAGCCAAAAGTGGCACGAGCAGTACTTC. It yields the protein CASSQKWHEQYF.

In its sample, this clonotype ranks as medium-sized. The V and J genes are TRBV29-1 and TRBJ1-2; 7 positions match TRBD1. V dropped 7 bases and J dropped 7; count of bases not matched to a gene: 9. The germline V gene has CDR1 SQVTM and CDR2 ANQGSEA. The CDR3 covers 12 residues. The CDR3: CSALRGRSGYTF. As DNA, the CDR3 is TGCAGCGCTTTAAGGGGGCGAAGTGGCTACACCTTC. The variable domain in full, with the rest retrieved from reference TRBV29-1 and TRBJ1-2, is SAVISQKPSRDICQRGTSLTIQCQVDSQVTMMFWYRQQPGQSLTLIATANQGSEATYESGFVIDKFPISRPNLTFSTLTVSNMSPEDSSIYLCSALRGRSGYTFGSGTRLTVV.

This clonotype is judged medium-sized (0.01 to 0.1%). The rearrangement links TRBV29-1 to TRBJ2-7; 10 nucleotides agree with TRBD2. Germline CDR1 is SQVTM and CDR2 is ANQGSEA. The trim removed 4 bases at V and 2 bases at J, leaving 2 bases unmatched. The CDR3 runs to 13 residues. The CDR3 coding sequence is TGCAGCGTTGCACTAGCGGGGACCTACGAGCAGTACTTC. This gives the protein CSVALAGTYEQYF.

This clonotype was seen many times. The rearrangement links TRBV5-1 to TRBJ2-2, with D possibly TRBD2 on 6 matching bases. Trimming cost V 4 bases and J 3 bases, with 13 bases left between them. Germline V gene sequence: CDR1 SGHRS, CDR2 YFSETQ. This CDR3 region has 15 residues. CDR3 protein: CASSIGTPDTGELFF. CDR3 bases: TGCGCCAGCAGCATTGGGACTCCCGACACCGGGGAGCTGTTTTTT. Full variable domain (rest looked up from reference TRBV5-1 and TRBJ2-2): KAGVTQTPRYLIKTRGQQVTLSCSPISGHRSVSWYQQTPGQGLQFLFEYFSETQRNKGNFPGRFSGRQFSNSRSEMNVSTLELGDSALYLCASSIGTPDTGELFFGEGSRLTVL.

This clonotype is medium-sized (0.01 to 0.1%) in the sample. The chain carries TRBV11-2 and TRBJ2-2, with a weak D call TRBD1 (6 bases). CDR1 and CDR2 from the germline V gene are SGHAT and FQNNGV. V lost 2 bases and J 4 bases, leaving 11 bases between the germline ends. The CDR3 totals 15 residues. This CDR3 reads CASSLNRQVTGELFF. The CDR3 coding sequence is TGTGCCAGCAGCTTAAACCGACAGGTCACCGGGGAGCTGTTTTTT.

By share of the sample, this clonotype is medium-sized. The chain uses TRBV4-1 and TRBJ2-7; D unresolved. The ends were cut back, 1 base at V and 5 bases at J, with 3 bases in the middle. This CDR3 has 11 amino acids. The germline CDR1 and CDR2 sequences are MGHRA and YSYEKL. The CDR3 coding sequence is TGCGCCAGCAGCCAAGGCAACGAGCAGTACTTC. Translation: CASSQGNEQYF.

This clonotype was observed a handful of times. V gene TRBV6-1 combines with J gene TRBJ2-3; D gene ambiguous. The V end was cut by 1 base, the J end by 1 base, with 6 bases between. Germline V gene lookup returns CDR1 MNHNS and CDR2 SASEGT. This CDR3 is built from 14 residues. The DNA for the CDR3 is TGTGCCAGCAGTGAAGTCTACGGCACAGATACGCAGTATTTT. The encoded protein is CASSEVYGTDTQYF.

This clonotype ranks as medium-sized. The chain carries TRBV9 and TRBJ2-2; D is ambiguous. Germline lookup yields CDR1 SGDLS and CDR2 YYNGEE. V was pared by 2 bases and J by 4 bases, with 6 bases between. The CDR3 is 13 residues long. The CDR3 DNA follows: TGTGCCAGCAGCGTTCACCCCACCGGGGAGCTGTTTTTT. Its protein is CASSVHPTGELFF.

Relative to its sample, this clonotype is medium-sized. The chain combines TRBV5-1 with TRBJ2-5; no firm D call. Germline V CDR1 and CDR2: SGHRS, YFSETQ. The CDR3 is 11 residues long. Trimming took 5 bases from V and 3 from J, leaving 5 bases between them. This chain's CDR3 is CASSYEETQYF. In DNA form, the CDR3 reads TGCGCCAGCAGTTATGAAGAGACCCAGTACTTC. The full variable domain, completed using reference TRBV5-1 and TRBJ2-5, is KAGVTQTPRYLIKTRGQQVTLSCSPISGHRSVSWYQQTPGQGLQFLFEYFSETQRNKGNFPGRFSGRQFSNSRSEMNVSTLELGDSALYLCASSYEETQYFGPGTRLLVL.

This clonotype was detected once. The rearrangement joins TRBV20-1 to TRBJ2-7; 12 nucleotides match TRBD2. Germline loops: CDR1 DFQATT, CDR2 SNEGSKA (reference sequence). With V trimmed by 1 base and J by 2 bases, 3 bases remained unmatched. The CDR3 contains 15 residues. The CDR3 loop reads CSARGPSGGAYEQYF. The CDR3 nucleotides are TGCAGTGCTAGAGGTCCTAGCGGGGGGGCCTACGAGCAGTACTTC.

The sample holds many counts of this clonotype. V usage is TRBV4-1 and J usage is TRBJ2-6; tentative D call: TRBD1 (5 bases). The CDR3 contains 15 residues. Germline values: CDR1 MGHRA, CDR2 YSYEKL. Trimming pared 6 bases from V and 3 bases from J, leaving 12 bases between. The CDR3 spells CASRKGANGANVLTF. The DNA of the CDR3 is TGCGCCAGCAGGAAAGGGGCAAATGGGGCCAACGTCCTGACTTTC.